Listed below are T cell receptor beta chains from one sample, sequenced in a study of Graves' ophthalmopathy and Graves' hyperthyroidism. TCRdb processed the multiplex PCR reads anew with MiXCR; each CDR3 protein has one entry. Among about 370,000 distinct CDR3 sequences, approximately 20% were seen once, and the ten largest hold 1.6%. Sequenced input: peripheral blood. These receptors were obtained from a woman younger than 35 with Graves' ophthalmopathy. Both conserved end residues are part of each CDR3. A D gene is named only where the DNA matches it firmly. Clone size appears in some rows only: once, few, many, or a class for an expanded clone.

clone_size,v_call,d_call,j_call,cdr3_aa,cdr3_nt
many,TRBV3-1,.,TRBJ1-1,CASSPGGRGAFF,TGTGCCAGCAGCCCGGGCGGGCGTGGAGCTTTCTTT
many,TRBV27,.,TRBJ1-1,CASSSSTFRLLMNTEAFF,TGTGCCAGCAGCTCTTCAACCTTCAGATTACTCATGAACACTGAAGCTTTCTTT
many,TRBV29-1,.,TRBJ1-2,CSVASGYTF,TGCAGCGTTGCCTCTGGCTACACCTTC
.,TRBV7-2,.,TRBJ2-7,CASTIGGLSEQYF,TGTGCCAGCACCATAGGGGGGCTTTCCGAGCAGTACTTC
many,TRBV3-1,.,TRBJ1-1,CASSRDLVNTEAFF,TGTGCCAGCAGCCGCGACTTAGTGAACACTGAAGCTTTCTTT
many,TRBV30,.,TRBJ1-1,CAWSRVNTEAFF,TGTGCCTGGAGTCGGGTAAACACTGAAGCTTTCTTT
.,TRBV6-1,.,TRBJ1-1,CASTTRRGEAFF,TGTGCCAGCACCACTCGCCGGGGTGAAGCTTTCTTT
many,TRBV27,.,TRBJ2-7,CASSPDRDFSYEQYF,TGTGCCAGCAGTCCCGACAGGGACTTCTCCTACGAGCAGTACTTC
many,TRBV6-2/TRBV6-3,.,TRBJ1-3,CASSPSRPASSGNTIYF,TGTGCCAGCAGTCCTTCCAGACCCGCGAGCTCTGGAAACACCATATATTTT
many,TRBV30,.,TRBJ2-6,CAWRVKGANVLTF,TGTGCCTGGAGGGTCAAGGGGGCCAACGTCCTGACTTTC
many,TRBV27,.,TRBJ2-4,CASSYRGLAKNIQYF,TGTGCCAGCAGTTACCGGGGGCTCGCCAAAAACATTCAGTACTTC
many,TRBV12-3/TRBV12-4,.,TRBJ1-2,CASSSGRRGYGYTF,TGTGCCAGCAGTTCAGGGAGACGGGGGTATGGCTACACCTTC
.,TRBV7-2,.,TRBJ2-5,CASSLVPGAETQYF,TGTGCCAGCAGCTTAGTTCCGGGGGCCGAGACCCAGTACTTC
many,TRBV6-1,TRBD2,TRBJ2-5,CASSEAGLAGGEETQYF,TGTGCCAGCAGTGAAGCGGGACTAGCGGGTGGGGAGGAGACCCAGTACTTC
many,TRBV7-9,.,TRBJ2-7,CASSSRDITYEQYF,TGTGCCAGCAGCTCGCGGGACATCACCTACGAGCAGTACTTC
many,TRBV6-2/TRBV6-3,.,TRBJ2-4,CASSYPERVQYF,TGTGCCAGCAGTTACCCGGAAAGGGTTCAGTACTTC
many,TRBV4-1,.,TRBJ2-7,CASSQVPLGGEQYF,TGCGCCAGCAGCCAAGTGCCCCTCGGGGGAGAGCAGTACTTC
few,TRBV30,.,TRBJ1-6,CAWSAGQDNSPLHF,TGTGCCTGGAGCGCCGGGCAGGACAATTCACCCCTCCACTTT
many,TRBV11-1,.,TRBJ1-5,CASSQSLSPSWSNQPQHF,TGTGCCAGCAGTCAATCCCTCAGCCCCTCATGGAGCAATCAGCCCCAGCATTTT
many,TRBV28,.,TRBJ1-5,CASSSPDLQPQHF,TGTGCCAGCAGTTCCCCCGACCTCCAGCCCCAGCATTTT
many,TRBV28,.,TRBJ1-1,CASNGPGEATEAFF,TGTGCCAGCAACGGGCCGGGGGAGGCCACTGAAGCTTTCTTT
many,TRBV28,.,TRBJ2-7,CASSNGPRPYEQYF,TGTGCCAGCAGTAACGGGCCCAGGCCCTACGAGCAGTACTTC
.,TRBV27,TRBD2,TRBJ2-7,CASSLSRGGDLTYEQYF,TGTGCCAGCAGTTTATCGCGTGGGGGGGACTTGACCTACGAGCAGTACTTC
.,TRBV12-3/TRBV12-4,.,TRBJ1-1,CASSYDRKLNTEAFF,TGTGCCAGCAGTTATGACAGGAAACTGAACACTGAAGCTTTCTTT
many,TRBV28,.,TRBJ1-1,CASNRAVTEAFF,TGTGCCAGCAATAGGGCGGTCACTGAAGCTTTCTTT
.,TRBV12-3/TRBV12-4,.,TRBJ2-5,CASSYYGETQYF,TGTGCCAGCAGTTACTACGGCGAGACCCAGTACTTC
many,TRBV19,.,TRBJ1-2,CASSPRMYGYGYTF,TGTGCCAGTAGTCCTCGGATGTATGGCTATGGCTACACCTTC
many,TRBV27,TRBD2,TRBJ2-7,CASSLGLEIYEQYF,TGTGCCAGCAGTCTCGGACTAGAAATCTACGAGCAGTACTTC
many,TRBV6-2/TRBV6-3,TRBD1,TRBJ2-7,CASSWDRGKYF,TGTGCCAGCAGCTGGGACAGGGGGAAGTACTTC
many,TRBV6-2/TRBV6-3,TRBD2,TRBJ2-5,CASSSGSQETQYF,TGTGCCAGCAGTAGCGGGAGCCAAGAGACCCAGTACTTC
many,TRBV30,.,TRBJ1-2,CAWSVRNTVYGYTF,TGTGCCTGGAGTGTCCGAAATACAGTCTATGGCTACACCTTC
many,TRBV9,.,TRBJ1-2,CASSTTGNDGYTF,TGTGCCAGCAGCACAACAGGGAACGACGGCTACACCTTC
many,TRBV29-1,TRBD1,TRBJ1-1,CSVEKGQGASSEAFF,TGCAGCGTTGAAAAGGGACAGGGGGCAAGTTCTGAAGCTTTCTTT
many,TRBV28,.,TRBJ1-5,CASSLVSWIQPQHF,TGTGCCAGCAGTTTAGTTTCTTGGATCCAGCCCCAGCATTTT
few,TRBV7-9,.,TRBJ2-6,CASSFSDSGANVLTF,TGTGCCAGCAGCTTTTCGGATTCTGGGGCCAACGTCCTGACTTTC
.,TRBV2,TRBD1,TRBJ2-7,CASSNLSDRRSYEQYF,TGTGCCAGCAGTAACCTTTCGGACAGGCGCTCCTACGAGCAGTACTTC
many,TRBV28,.,TRBJ2-7,CASRPKTYEQYF,TGTGCCAGCAGACCGAAGACCTACGAGCAGTACTTC
many,TRBV30,.,TRBJ1-1,CAWSGRGGETAFF,TGTGCCTGGAGTGGCAGGGGAGGGGAGACGGCTTTCTTT
many,TRBV6-1,.,TRBJ2-2,CASRLSAGELFF,TGTGCCAGTCGACTCAGCGCCGGGGAGCTGTTTTTT
many,TRBV9,TRBD1,TRBJ2-7,CASSGTGDSSYEQYF,TGTGCCAGCAGCGGAACAGGGGACAGCTCCTACGAGCAGTACTTC
many,TRBV20-1,.,TRBJ2-5,CSARVGTLGETQYF,TGCAGTGCTAGAGTGGGGACCCTTGGAGAGACCCAGTACTTC
many,TRBV29-1,TRBD1,TRBJ1-1,CSVSDRVTEAFF,TGCAGCGTTTCTGACAGGGTGACTGAAGCTTTCTTT
many,TRBV11-2,.,TRBJ2-7,CASSPHFPGGEQYF,TGTGCCAGCAGCCCCCATTTTCCCGGGGGCGAGCAGTACTTC
many,TRBV30,.,TRBJ2-5,CAWSVPGPQYF,TGTGCCTGGAGTGTCCCGGGACCCCAGTACTTC
once,TRBV28,.,TRBJ1-2,CASSLPRQGYTF,TGTGCCAGCAGTCTCCCCCGCCAAGGCTACACCTTC
many,TRBV12-5,.,TRBJ2-7,CASAPHSLIYEQYF,TGTGCTAGTGCTCCACACAGCCTCATCTACGAGCAGTACTTC
many,TRBV14,.,TRBJ1-2,CASSQAVNYGYTF,TGTGCCAGCAGCCAAGCAGTTAACTATGGCTACACCTTC
many,TRBV12-3/TRBV12-4,.,TRBJ2-4,CASRPPGGTKNIQYF,TGTGCCAGCAGGCCACCCGGGGGAACCAAAAACATTCAGTACTTC
many,TRBV6-1,.,TRBJ1-1,CASSEAGQGSTEAFF,TGTGCCAGCAGTGAAGCGGGGCAGGGGAGCACTGAAGCTTTCTTT
many,TRBV28,.,TRBJ1-2,CASQINAGRGYTF,TGTGCCAGCCAAATCAACGCCGGTAGGGGCTACACCTTC
many,TRBV12-3/TRBV12-4,TRBD2,TRBJ2-7,CASSPVFGLAGGDEQYF,TGTGCCAGCAGTCCCGTTTTCGGACTAGCGGGGGGGGACGAGCAGTACTTC
.,TRBV30,TRBD1,TRBJ2-4,CAWSGGPQTGDLYF,TGTGCCTGGAGTGGGGGACCCCAAACAGGGGATCTCTACTTC
few,TRBV5-1,TRBD1,TRBJ2-2,CASSLFETGAGELFF,TGCGCCAGCAGCTTGTTCGAGACAGGGGCCGGGGAGCTGTTTTTT
.,TRBV4-1,TRBD1,TRBJ1-1,CASSPQGTASEAFF,TGCGCCAGCAGCCCACAGGGGACGGCCTCTGAAGCTTTCTTT
many,TRBV20-1,TRBD1,TRBJ2-7,CSARPRDRGPYEQYF,TGCAGTGCTAGACCTCGGGACAGGGGGCCCTACGAGCAGTACTTC
many,TRBV6-5,.,TRBJ2-2,CASSYSGFELFF,TGTGCCAGCAGTTACTCGGGTTTCGAGCTGTTTTTT
.,TRBV7-9,.,TRBJ2-7,CASSLNIVSYEQYF,TGTGCCAGCAGCTTAAATATAGTCTCCTACGAGCAGTACTTC
.,TRBV6-5,TRBD1,TRBJ1-2,CASSYLRTGGVYGYTF,TGTGCCAGCAGTTACCTTCGCACAGGGGGCGTCTATGGCTACACCTTC
many,TRBV20-1,.,TRBJ1-3,CSATGGVSGNTIYF,TGCAGTGCTACGGGGGGAGTCTCTGGAAACACCATATATTTT